Listed below are T cell receptor beta chains from one sample, sequenced in a study of T cell changes during pregnancy in multiple sclerosis. Some clones are missing from TCRdb's copy, which holds only in-frame ones; the method was immunoSEQ multiplex PCR. The top ten clones hold less than 0.85% of a sample with around 72,000 clones, around 91% of them seen once. The input for sequencing was peripheral blood, taken in the third trimester of pregnancy. These receptors were collected from a female donor in good health, enrolled as a control in a pregnancy study. Each CDR3 is given with its conserved first and last residue. D genes are given only for firm matches. Part of the rows lack a size; the others show once, few, many or a class for expanded clones.

cdr3_nt: TGTGCCAGGAGCGGGAGAAAACCAAACGGCTCCTACGAGCAGTACTTC; cdr3_aa: CARSGRKPNGSYEQYF; j_call: TRBJ2-7; v_call: TRBV7-4; clone_size: NA; d_call: TRBD2
cdr3_nt: TGTGCCAGCAGCCCCCTAGCGGGAGGTGGGGAGCAGTACTTC; cdr3_aa: CASSPLAGGGEQYF; j_call: TRBJ2-7; v_call: TRBV7-6; clone_size: NA; d_call: TRBD2
cdr3_nt: TGTGCCAGCAGCTTGACTAGCGGGGCGTGGGAGCAGTACTTC; cdr3_aa: CASSLTSGAWEQYF; j_call: TRBJ2-7; v_call: TRBV7-9; clone_size: few; d_call: TRBD2
cdr3_nt: TGTGCCAGCAGCCACCCGAGGGGGCGGAAGACCCAGTACTTC; cdr3_aa: CASSHPRGRKTQYF; j_call: TRBJ2-5; v_call: TRBV7-2; clone_size: NA; d_call: TRBD1
cdr3_nt: TGCGCCAGCAGCTTTGCGGGACTAGCGGGAGGACAATACGAGCAGTACTTC; cdr3_aa: CASSFAGLAGGQYEQYF; j_call: TRBJ2-7; v_call: TRBV5-1; clone_size: NA; d_call: TRBD2
cdr3_nt: TGCGCCAGCAGCGAAGGGACTAGCGGGAACAATGAGCAGTTCTTC; cdr3_aa: CASSEGTSGNNEQFF; j_call: TRBJ2-1; v_call: TRBV10-1; clone_size: NA; d_call: TRBD2
cdr3_nt: TGTGCCAGCTCACCACCGCAGGCCCACAGAGATACGCAGTATTTT; cdr3_aa: CASSPPQAHRDTQYF; j_call: TRBJ2-3; v_call: TRBV18; clone_size: NA; d_call: NA
cdr3_nt: TGTGCCAGCAGACCGGGACTAGCGGGCCTATACGAGCAGTACTTC; cdr3_aa: CASRPGLAGLYEQYF; j_call: TRBJ2-7; v_call: TRBV6-1; clone_size: NA; d_call: TRBD2
cdr3_nt: TGCAGCGTCCGGGACTCTTACGAGCAGTACTTC; cdr3_aa: CSVRDSYEQYF; j_call: TRBJ2-7; v_call: TRBV29-1; clone_size: NA; d_call: NA
cdr3_nt: TGTGCCAGAAGCTTGGTCGGTTCAGGGGGCCATCATAATTCACCCCTCCACTTT; cdr3_aa: CARSLVGSGGHHNSPLHF; j_call: TRBJ1-6; v_call: TRBV5-3; clone_size: NA; d_call: TRBD1
cdr3_nt: TGCGCCAGCAGAGGGACTAGTGGTTTCACCGGGGAGCTGTTTTTT; cdr3_aa: CASRGTSGFTGELFF; j_call: TRBJ2-2; v_call: TRBV5-1; clone_size: NA; d_call: TRBD2
cdr3_nt: TGTGCCAGCAGTTTGCAGGGGGCTCCCCACGAGCAGTACTTC; cdr3_aa: CASSLQGAPHEQYF; j_call: TRBJ2-7; v_call: TRBV5-4; clone_size: NA; d_call: TRBD1
cdr3_nt: TGCGCCAGCAGCTTGAGGACTAGCGGGGAAGAGACCCAGTACTTC; cdr3_aa: CASSLRTSGEETQYF; j_call: TRBJ2-5; v_call: TRBV5-1; clone_size: once; d_call: TRBD2
cdr3_nt: TGTGCCAGCAGCTTCGGGGACAGCTCAAGGAGCGGCTACACCTTC; cdr3_aa: CASSFGDSSRSGYTF; j_call: TRBJ1-2; v_call: TRBV5-8; clone_size: NA; d_call: TRBD1
cdr3_nt: TGTGCCAGCTCACCACCAAGACACGGGGGTACGTTATCGTCCTACGAGCAGTACTTC; cdr3_aa: CASSPPRHGGTLSSYEQYF; j_call: TRBJ2-7; v_call: TRBV18; clone_size: NA; d_call: NA
cdr3_nt: TGCGCCAGCAGCCCCCGACTAGCGGGGGGGTCTAGCACAGATACGCAGTATTTT; cdr3_aa: CASSPRLAGGSSTDTQYF; j_call: TRBJ2-3; v_call: TRBV5-1; clone_size: NA; d_call: TRBD2
cdr3_nt: TGTGCCAGAAGAAGGACTAGCCTACCGAGGGATGAGCAGTTCTTC; cdr3_aa: CARRRTSLPRDEQFF; j_call: TRBJ2-1; v_call: TRBV2; clone_size: NA; d_call: TRBD2
cdr3_nt: TGCGCCAGCAGCCACAGGGGTCCCCGGGAGACCCAGTACTTC; cdr3_aa: CASSHRGPRETQYF; j_call: TRBJ2-5; v_call: TRBV4-1; clone_size: once; d_call: NA
cdr3_nt: TGTGCCATCAGTGAGTCAACTAGATCGGATCCCGGGGAGCTGTTTTTT; cdr3_aa: CAISESTRSDPGELFF; j_call: TRBJ2-2; v_call: TRBV10-3; clone_size: NA; d_call: NA
cdr3_nt: TGTGCCAGCTCAAGGGGTAGGGCGACGAACTATGGCTACACCTTC; cdr3_aa: CASSRGRATNYGYTF; j_call: TRBJ1-2; v_call: TRBV18; clone_size: once; d_call: NA
cdr3_nt: TGTGCCAGCAGTTTATCTGGGGGGAGGAGGACTGAAGCTTTCTTT; cdr3_aa: CASSLSGGRRTEAFF; j_call: TRBJ1-1; v_call: TRBV28; clone_size: once; d_call: NA
cdr3_nt: TGCGCCAGCAGTTACAGGGGAGTTTCCTACAATGAGCAGTTCTTC; cdr3_aa: CASSYRGVSYNEQFF; j_call: TRBJ2-1; v_call: TRBV5-1; clone_size: NA; d_call: TRBD1
cdr3_nt: TGTGCCACACTGACAGGACCGTTGAACACTGAAGCTTTCTTT; cdr3_aa: CATLTGPLNTEAFF; j_call: TRBJ1-1; v_call: TRBV28; clone_size: NA; d_call: NA
cdr3_nt: TGTGCCAGCAGCTTTGCGGGGCGTACCTACGAGCAGTACTTC; cdr3_aa: CASSFAGRTYEQYF; j_call: TRBJ2-7; v_call: TRBV13; clone_size: once; d_call: NA
cdr3_nt: TGTGCCAGCTCGTTCGAGACAGGGGGCCGTTCCCAGCATTTT; cdr3_aa: CASSFETGGRSQHF; j_call: TRBJ1-5; v_call: TRBV7-9; clone_size: NA; d_call: TRBD1
cdr3_nt: TGCGCCAGCAGCACAGCGGGCCTCACCGCGGGAAACACCATATATTTT; cdr3_aa: CASSTAGLTAGNTIYF; j_call: TRBJ1-3; v_call: TRBV5-1; clone_size: NA; d_call: NA
cdr3_nt: TGCGCCAGCAGCTTCAGGGAGGTGGACTATGGCTACACCTTC; cdr3_aa: CASSFREVDYGYTF; j_call: TRBJ1-2; v_call: TRBV5-1; clone_size: NA; d_call: NA
cdr3_nt: TGTGCCAGCAGCTCCCCTCTCCACGACGGAGACAATGAGCAGTTCTTC; cdr3_aa: CASSSPLHDGDNEQFF; j_call: TRBJ2-1; v_call: TRBV5-4; clone_size: NA; d_call: NA
cdr3_nt: TGTGCCAGCAGTGGCCTCTACGAGCAGTACTTC; cdr3_aa: CASSGLYEQYF; j_call: TRBJ2-7; v_call: TRBV6-5; clone_size: NA; d_call: NA
cdr3_nt: TGTGCCAGCAGCTCAGCGGGAGGATGGTACAATGAGCAGTTCTTC; cdr3_aa: CASSSAGGWYNEQFF; j_call: TRBJ2-1; v_call: TRBV7-2; clone_size: NA; d_call: TRBD2
cdr3_nt: TGTGCCAGCAGCCCAAAGACTCGCCTCACGAGTGAGCAGTACTTC; cdr3_aa: CASSPKTRLTSEQYF; j_call: TRBJ2-7; v_call: TRBV7-9; clone_size: NA; d_call: NA
cdr3_nt: TGTGCCAGCAGCGCCCGAGCCGGGGAGCTGTTTTTT; cdr3_aa: CASSARAGELFF; j_call: TRBJ2-2; v_call: TRBV9; clone_size: NA; d_call: NA
cdr3_nt: TGTGCCAGCAGGCCTGAGGGGGGGTACGAGCAGTACTTC; cdr3_aa: CASRPEGGYEQYF; j_call: TRBJ2-7; v_call: TRBV7-9; clone_size: NA; d_call: NA
cdr3_nt: TGTGCCAGCAGCTTAGTCAGTCAGGGGGCGCAAGGCTACACCTTC; cdr3_aa: CASSLVSQGAQGYTF; j_call: TRBJ1-2; v_call: TRBV7-9; clone_size: NA; d_call: TRBD1
cdr3_nt: TGTGCCAGCAGCCTCCTAGGTGTGGCCAAAAACATTCAGTACTTC; cdr3_aa: CASSLLGVAKNIQYF; j_call: TRBJ2-4; v_call: TRBV14; clone_size: NA; d_call: NA
cdr3_nt: TGTGCCAGCACTACAGGAAGCGGCAATCAGCCCCAGCATTTT; cdr3_aa: CASTTGSGNQPQHF; j_call: TRBJ1-5; v_call: TRBV2; clone_size: NA; d_call: NA
cdr3_nt: TGTGCCAGCAGTGAGACAGGGGAGGAGACCCAGTACTTC; cdr3_aa: CASSETGEETQYF; j_call: TRBJ2-5; v_call: TRBV27; clone_size: NA; d_call: TRBD1
cdr3_nt: TGTGCCAGCAGTGAAACTAATGGGCGGGATTCACCCCTCCACTTT; cdr3_aa: CASSETNGRDSPLHF; j_call: TRBJ1-6; v_call: TRBV2; clone_size: NA; d_call: NA
cdr3_nt: TGTGCCACCAGCAGAGATTTATGGCGGGAGCTAAAGAGGGAGACCCAGTACTTC; cdr3_aa: CATSRDLWRELKRETQYF; j_call: TRBJ2-5; v_call: TRBV15; clone_size: NA; d_call: TRBD2
cdr3_nt: TGTGCCAGCAGCTTGGGACAGACTTACTCTGGAAACACCATATATTTT; cdr3_aa: CASSLGQTYSGNTIYF; j_call: TRBJ1-3; v_call: TRBV5-4; clone_size: NA; d_call: NA
cdr3_nt: TGTGCCAGCAGTCCCCGGGACAGGGTCGAGCAGTACTTC; cdr3_aa: CASSPRDRVEQYF; j_call: TRBJ2-7; v_call: TRBV27; clone_size: NA; d_call: TRBD1
cdr3_nt: TGTGCCAGCAGCGTAGGTCCAGGGGAAGCTAATTCACCCCTCCACTTT; cdr3_aa: CASSVGPGEANSPLHF; j_call: TRBJ1-6; v_call: TRBV9; clone_size: NA; d_call: NA
cdr3_nt: TGTGCCAGCAGCTATGAGACAGATGTTAATGAAAAACTGTTTTTT; cdr3_aa: CASSYETDVNEKLFF; j_call: TRBJ1-4; v_call: TRBV7-9; clone_size: NA; d_call: NA
cdr3_nt: TGTGCCAGCAGCTCTGGGACAGTCAATGAAAAACTGTTTTTT; cdr3_aa: CASSSGTVNEKLFF; j_call: TRBJ1-4; v_call: TRBV7-8; clone_size: NA; d_call: TRBD1
cdr3_nt: TGTGCCACCAGCAGGGAGACTAGCGGGGGCGAGCAGTACTTC; cdr3_aa: CATSRETSGGEQYF; j_call: TRBJ2-7; v_call: TRBV15; clone_size: NA; d_call: TRBD2
cdr3_nt: TGTGCCAGCAGCCACAAAGGGTTCCGACAGGGCTCTGGGGCCAACGTCCTGACTTTC; cdr3_aa: CASSHKGFRQGSGANVLTF; j_call: TRBJ2-6; v_call: TRBV5-6; clone_size: NA; d_call: TRBD1
cdr3_nt: TGTGCCAGCAGTTTCACGCGGACACACGGTTACGAGCAGTACTTC; cdr3_aa: CASSFTRTHGYEQYF; j_call: TRBJ2-7; v_call: TRBV28; clone_size: NA; d_call: NA
cdr3_nt: TGCGCCAGCAGCCCGCCCCGGAGCACCGATTCCTACGAGCAGTACTTC; cdr3_aa: CASSPPRSTDSYEQYF; j_call: TRBJ2-7; v_call: TRBV4-3; clone_size: NA; d_call: NA
cdr3_nt: TGCGCCAGCAGCTTGGCGTCGGGGTCTTACGATACGCAGTATTTT; cdr3_aa: CASSLASGSYDTQYF; j_call: TRBJ2-3; v_call: TRBV5-1; clone_size: NA; d_call: NA
cdr3_nt: TGTGCCAGCAGCTTAAGATGGGACAGGGGAGGTCAAGCTGAAGCTTTCTTT; cdr3_aa: CASSLRWDRGGQAEAFF; j_call: TRBJ1-1; v_call: TRBV7-2; clone_size: NA; d_call: TRBD1
cdr3_nt: TGCAGTGCTAGAGATAACAGGGGAGCTTTCTTT; cdr3_aa: CSARDNRGAFF; j_call: TRBJ1-1; v_call: TRBV20-1; clone_size: NA; d_call: TRBD1
cdr3_nt: TGTGCCAGCAGCTCAGGGGTCACAGATACGCAGTATTTT; cdr3_aa: CASSSGVTDTQYF; j_call: TRBJ2-3; v_call: TRBV7-7; clone_size: NA; d_call: NA
cdr3_nt: TGTGCCAGCAGTGATAGCGGGGGGGGCACAGATACGCAGTATTTT; cdr3_aa: CASSDSGGGTDTQYF; j_call: TRBJ2-3; v_call: TRBV2; clone_size: NA; d_call: TRBD2
cdr3_nt: TGTGCCAGCAGTTTTGACACAGGTTCACCCCTCCACTTT; cdr3_aa: CASSFDTGSPLHF; j_call: TRBJ1-6; v_call: TRBV27; clone_size: once; d_call: NA